This T cell receptor beta chain was sequenced in a study of tumor-infiltrating lymphocytes in primary liver carcinoma. Overall study context: The patients comprised men and women between the ages of 30 and 69 years. The study reported T1-T3 N0M0 tumors spanning 4.2 to 10 cm. Study conclusions and caveats: The top-250-clone fraction was significantly higher in tumors than in blood (p = 0.039).

Researchers generated TCR beta cDNA from approximately 0.55 ug of total RNA, relying on a constant-region primer. ARM-PCR, slightly modified, supplied the TCR beta libraries through three nested multiplex PCR rounds. The two initial PCR rounds, 9 to 11 cycles each, used TRBV1-TRBV30 forward and C-beta reverse primers. TCRdb re-called the multiplex PCR reads through MiXCR, storing one row per CDR3 protein. Of fewer than 350,000 distinct CDR3 sequences in the sample, 65% were seen once. On this clonotype: Its antigen is undetermined.

Germline DNA was extracted alongside blood RNA, which was obtained from unsorted whole blood. These patients lived with chronic HBV infection and had never been treated. Per germline, CDR1 SGHNT and CDR2 YYREEE (reference sequence). The CDR3 consists of 15 residues. The chain carries TRBV5-4 and TRBJ2-1; TRBD2 agrees at 11 bases. The sequence derives from a man aged 35 to 55 with primary liver carcinoma and hepatitis B virus infection. Material: peripheral blood. The CDR3 DNA is TGTGACAGTAGCGGGGTACTAGCGGGAGTGGGTGAGCAGTTCTTC. Translated, it gives CDSSGVLAGVGEQFF.